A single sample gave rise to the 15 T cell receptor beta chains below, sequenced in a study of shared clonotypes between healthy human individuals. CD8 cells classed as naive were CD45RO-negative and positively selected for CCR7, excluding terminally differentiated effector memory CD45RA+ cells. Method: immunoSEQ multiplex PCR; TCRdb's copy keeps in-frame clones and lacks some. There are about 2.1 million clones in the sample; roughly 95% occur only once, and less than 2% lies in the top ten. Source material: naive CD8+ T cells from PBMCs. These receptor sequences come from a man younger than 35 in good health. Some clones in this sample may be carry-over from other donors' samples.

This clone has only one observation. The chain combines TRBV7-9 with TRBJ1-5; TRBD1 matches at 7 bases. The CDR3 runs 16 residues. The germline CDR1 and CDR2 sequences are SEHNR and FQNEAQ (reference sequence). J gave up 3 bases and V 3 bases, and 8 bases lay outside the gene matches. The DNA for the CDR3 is TGTGCCAGCAGCTTTGATGACAGGGTTTTCAATCAGCCCCAGCATTTT. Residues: CASSFDDRVFNQPQHF. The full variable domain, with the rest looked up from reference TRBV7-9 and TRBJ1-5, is DTGVSQNPRHKITKRGQNVTFRCDPISEHNRLYWYRQTLGQGPEFLTYFQNEAQLEKSRLLSDRFSAERPKGSFSTLEIQRTEQGDSAMYLCASSFDDRVFNQPQHFGDGTRLSIL.

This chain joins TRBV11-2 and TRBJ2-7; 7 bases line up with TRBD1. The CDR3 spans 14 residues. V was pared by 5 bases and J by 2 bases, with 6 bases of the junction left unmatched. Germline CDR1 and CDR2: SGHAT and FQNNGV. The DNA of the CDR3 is TGTGCCAGCAGCCGCCGGGACAGTACCTACGAGCAGTACTTC. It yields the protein CASSRRDSTYEQYF.

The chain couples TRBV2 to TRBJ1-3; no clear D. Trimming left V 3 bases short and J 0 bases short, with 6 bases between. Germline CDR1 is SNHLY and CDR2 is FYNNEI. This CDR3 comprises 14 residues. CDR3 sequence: CASSDRHSGNTIYF. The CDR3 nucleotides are TGTGCCAGCAGTGACAGGCACTCTGGAAACACCATATATTTT.

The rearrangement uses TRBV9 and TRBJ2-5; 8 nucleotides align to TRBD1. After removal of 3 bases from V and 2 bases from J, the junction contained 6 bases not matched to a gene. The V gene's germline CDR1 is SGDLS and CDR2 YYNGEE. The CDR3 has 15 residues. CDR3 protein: CASSGRQGRQETQYF. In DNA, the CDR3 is TGTGCCAGCAGCGGACGACAGGGGAGGCAAGAGACCCAGTACTTC.

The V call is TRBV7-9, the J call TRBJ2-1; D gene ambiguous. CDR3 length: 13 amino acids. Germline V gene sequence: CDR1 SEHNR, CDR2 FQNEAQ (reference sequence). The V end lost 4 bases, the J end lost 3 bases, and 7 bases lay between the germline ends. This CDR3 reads CASSSPNYNEQFF. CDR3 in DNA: TGTGCCAGCAGCTCCCCAAACTACAATGAGCAGTTCTTC.

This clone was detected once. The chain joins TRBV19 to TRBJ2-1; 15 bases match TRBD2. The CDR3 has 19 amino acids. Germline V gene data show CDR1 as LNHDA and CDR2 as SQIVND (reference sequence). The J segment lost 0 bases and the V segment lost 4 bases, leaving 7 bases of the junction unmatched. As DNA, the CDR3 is TGTGCCAGTAGTACCACAGGACTAGCGGGAGGGAGCTCCTACAATGAGCAGTTCTTC. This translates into CASSTTGLAGGSSYNEQFF.

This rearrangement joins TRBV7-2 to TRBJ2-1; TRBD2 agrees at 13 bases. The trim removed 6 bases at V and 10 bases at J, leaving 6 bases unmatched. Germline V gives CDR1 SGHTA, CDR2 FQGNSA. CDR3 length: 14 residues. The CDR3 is CASSWTSGSGEQFF. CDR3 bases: TGTGCCAGCAGTTGGACTAGCGGGAGCGGGGAGCAGTTCTTC. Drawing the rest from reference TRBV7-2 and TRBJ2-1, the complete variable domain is GAGVSQSPSNKVTEKGKDVELRCDPISGHTALYWYRQSLGQGLEFLIYFQGNSAPDKSGLPSDRFSAERTGGSVSTLTIQRTQQEDSAVYLCASSWTSGSGEQFFGPGTRLTVL.

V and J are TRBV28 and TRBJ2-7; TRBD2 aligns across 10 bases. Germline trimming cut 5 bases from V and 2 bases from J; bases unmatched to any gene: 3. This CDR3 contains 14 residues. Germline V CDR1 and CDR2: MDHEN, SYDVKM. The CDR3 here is CASSPSGRPYEQYF. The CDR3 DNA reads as TGTGCCAGCAGTCCTAGCGGGAGACCCTACGAGCAGTACTTC.

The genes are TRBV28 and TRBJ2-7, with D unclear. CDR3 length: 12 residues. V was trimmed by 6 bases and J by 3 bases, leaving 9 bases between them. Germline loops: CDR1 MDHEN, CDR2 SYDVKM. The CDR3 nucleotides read TGTGCCAGCAGATTCGGAGTCTACGAGCAGTACTTC. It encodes CASRFGVYEQYF.

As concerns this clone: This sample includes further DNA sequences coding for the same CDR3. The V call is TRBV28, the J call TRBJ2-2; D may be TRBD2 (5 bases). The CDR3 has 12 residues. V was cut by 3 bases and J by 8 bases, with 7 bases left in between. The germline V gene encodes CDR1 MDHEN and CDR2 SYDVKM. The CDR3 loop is CASSFGGGELFF. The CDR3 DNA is TGTGCCAGCAGTTTTGGAGGTGGGGAGCTGTTTTTT.

The CDR3 DNA sequence: TGTGCCAGCAGCGCCGTCGCTAGCTACGAGCAGTACTTC. This gives the protein CASSAVASYEQYF. The chain is built from TRBV5-6 and TRBJ2-7, with D unresolved. This CDR3 is built from 13 residues. Trimming pared 4 bases from V and 3 bases from J, leaving 11 bases between. Looked up from germline, CDR1 is SGHDT and CDR2 is YYEEEE.

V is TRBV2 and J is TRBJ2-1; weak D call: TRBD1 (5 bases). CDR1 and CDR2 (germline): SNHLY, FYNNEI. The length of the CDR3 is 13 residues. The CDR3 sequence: CALEDSTYNEQFF. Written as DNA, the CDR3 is TGTGCTTTGGAAGACAGCACCTACAATGAGCAGTTCTTC. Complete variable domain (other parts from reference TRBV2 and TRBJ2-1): EPEVTQTPSHQVTQMGQEVILRCVPISNHLYFYWYRQILGQKVEFLVSFYNNEISEKSEIFDDQFSVERPDGSNFTLKIRSTKLEDSAMYFCALEDSTYNEQFFGPGTRLTVL.

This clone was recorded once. CDR3 amino acids: CASSSTVGETQYF. The CDR3 coding sequence is TGTGCCAGCAGCTCGACAGTGGGAGAGACCCAGTACTTC. The chain uses TRBV5-4 and TRBJ2-5; D might be TRBD1 (5 bases). V dropped 3 bases and J dropped 4 bases, with 10 bases sitting between them. The CDR3 totals 13 residues. Germline CDR1 and CDR2: SGHNT and YYREEE (reference sequence).

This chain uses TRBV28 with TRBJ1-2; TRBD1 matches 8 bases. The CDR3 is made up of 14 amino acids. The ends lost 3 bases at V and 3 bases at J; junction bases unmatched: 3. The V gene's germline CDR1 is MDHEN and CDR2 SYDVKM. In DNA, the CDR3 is TGTGCCAGCAGTTTCCAGGGGGCGTACTATGGCTACACCTTC. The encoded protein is CASSFQGAYYGYTF.

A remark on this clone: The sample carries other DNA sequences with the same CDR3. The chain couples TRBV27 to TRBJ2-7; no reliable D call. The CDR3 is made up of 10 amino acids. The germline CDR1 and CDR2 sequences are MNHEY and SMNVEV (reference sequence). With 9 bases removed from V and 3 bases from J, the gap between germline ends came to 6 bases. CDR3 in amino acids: CASGYYEQYF. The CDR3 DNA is TGTGCCAGTGGGTACTACGAGCAGTACTTC.